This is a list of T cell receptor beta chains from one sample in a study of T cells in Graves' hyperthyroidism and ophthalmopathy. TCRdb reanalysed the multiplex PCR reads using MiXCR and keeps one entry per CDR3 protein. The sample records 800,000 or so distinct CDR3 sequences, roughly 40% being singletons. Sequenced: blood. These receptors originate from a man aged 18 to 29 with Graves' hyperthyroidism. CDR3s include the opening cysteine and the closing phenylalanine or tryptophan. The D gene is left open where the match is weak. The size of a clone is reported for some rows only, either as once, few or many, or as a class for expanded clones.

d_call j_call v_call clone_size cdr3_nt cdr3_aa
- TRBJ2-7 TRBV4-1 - TGCGCCAGCAGCCAATTCGGGGAGGTCTACGAGCAGTACTTC CASSQFGEVYEQYF
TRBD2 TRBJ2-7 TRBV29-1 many TGCAGCGCGATACTAGCGGACACCTCCTACGAGCAGTACTTC CSAILADTSYEQYF
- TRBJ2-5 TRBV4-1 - TGCGCCAGCAGCCAAGTGGGTGCACAAGAGACCCAGTACTTC CASSQVGAQETQYF
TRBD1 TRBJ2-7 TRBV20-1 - TGCAGTGCCCTCCCGGGACAGGGGTCGGGCGAGCAGTACTTC CSALPGQGSGEQYF
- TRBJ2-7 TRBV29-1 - TGCAGCCCCTCCGGGACGGTCTCCTACGAGCAGTACTTC CSPSGTVSYEQYF
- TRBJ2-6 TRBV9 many TGTGCCAGCAGCGTAGGGGTAGTGGGGGCCAACGTCCTGACTTTC CASSVGVVGANVLTF
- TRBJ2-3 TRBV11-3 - TGTGCCAGCAGCCCCCCCCTCACAGATACGCAGTATTTT CASSPPLTDTQYF
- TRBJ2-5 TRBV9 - TGTGCCAGCAGCGTAGAAGGGGGAGGGCAGGAGACCCAGTACTTC CASSVEGGGQETQYF
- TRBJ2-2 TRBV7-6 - TGTGCCAGCAGCCAGACCCAAGTCGGGGAGCTGTTTTTT CASSQTQVGELFF
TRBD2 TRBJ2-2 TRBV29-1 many TGCAGCGTTGAACTAGCGGCCACCGGGGAGCTGTTTTTT CSVELAATGELFF
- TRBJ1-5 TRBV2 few TGTGCCAGCAGTTTCCGTAGGGAAACCCCGGAGACGGGACAGCCCCAGCATTTT CASSFRRETPETGQPQHF
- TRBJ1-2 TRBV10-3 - TGTGCCATCAGTGACTGGGGGCCCTATGGCTACACCTTC CAISDWGPYGYTF
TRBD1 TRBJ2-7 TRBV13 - TGTGCCAGCAGCTCAGGGGGCGAAAGGTCCTACGAGCAGTACTTC CASSSGGERSYEQYF
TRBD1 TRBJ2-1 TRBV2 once TGTGCCAGCATCAACGACAGGGATAACGTCAATGAGCAGTTCTTC CASINDRDNVNEQFF
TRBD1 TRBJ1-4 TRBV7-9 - TGTGCCAGCAAGACTACAGGGGGCAGGCGAGCAGTAGGAAAACTGTTTTTT CASKTTGGRRAVGKLFF
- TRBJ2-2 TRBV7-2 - TGCGCCAGCAGCCAAGGGCCGATGAACACCGGGGAGCTGTTTTTT CASSQGPMNTGELFF
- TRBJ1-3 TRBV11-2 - TGTGCCAGCAGCAGGGGGGCTGGGCACCTCTCTGGAAACACCATATATTTT CASSRGAGHLSGNTIYF
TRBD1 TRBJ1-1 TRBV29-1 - TGCAGCGTTCGCAGACAGGGGGCCTGGAACACTGAAGCTTTCTTT CSVRRQGAWNTEAFF
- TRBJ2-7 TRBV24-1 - TGTGCCACCAGTAACGGTTACAATGAGCAGTACTTC CATSNGYNEQYF
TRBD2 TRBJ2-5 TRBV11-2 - TGTGCCAGCAGCTTAGATCGGGGGGAAGGGACCCAGTACTTC CASSLDRGEGTQYF
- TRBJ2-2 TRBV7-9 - TGCGCCAGCAGCCAAGGGCCAGCGGCGAACACCGGGGAGCTGTTTTTT CASSQGPAANTGELFF
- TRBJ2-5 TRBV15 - TGTGCCACCAGCAGAGATCATCCGGGGGCTACTAACTTAGGGACCCAGTACTTC CATSRDHPGATNLGTQYF
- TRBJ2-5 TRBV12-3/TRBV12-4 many TGTGCCAGCAGCCCCCGGGCGAAACGGGAGACCCAGTACTTC CASSPRAKRETQYF
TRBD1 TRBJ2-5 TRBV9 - TGTGCCAGCAGCGGCATGACAGGGTTTCAGACCCAGTACTTC CASSGMTGFQTQYF
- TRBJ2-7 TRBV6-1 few TGTGCCAGCACCCTGAGGGGGGCGAACTCCTACGAGCAGTACTTC CASTLRGANSYEQYF
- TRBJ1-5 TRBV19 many TGTGCCAGTAGTATGACCAGGAGTAGCAATCAGCCCCAGCATTTT CASSMTRSSNQPQHF
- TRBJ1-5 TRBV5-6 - TGTGCCAGCAGCTTTGTGGGGAATCAGCCCCAGCATTTT CASSFVGNQPQHF